This TCR beta chain derives from a study of T cells expressing NK-cell markers. Overall study context: Sorted T-cell subsets CD3+CD56+NKG2C+, CD3+CD56+NKG2C- and CD3+CD56-NKG2C+ were TCR beta-sequenced. General study points: These clonotypes also led the CD3+CD56-NKG2C+ fraction in a handful of donors. In five to seven donors, dominant CD3+CD56+NKG2C+ clonotypes ranked among the top 10 CD8+ clonotypes.

In the case of this clonotype: Its target is unknown.

For each CDR3 protein, TCRdb gives one entry from its re-call of the 5' RACE reads, without DNA. This table holds 500,000 to 700,000 distinct CDR3 sequences. The CDR3 sequence is 15 residues long. Germline V CDR1 and CDR2: MNHEY, SMNVEV (reference sequence). Sequencing was performed on blood T cells: a sorted CD56 or NKG2C T cell subset, CD4+ or CD8+ T cells, or bulk PBMC T cells (not recorded which). The source of this sequence is a man between 18 and 35 years old in good health. The chain uses TRBV27 and TRBJ2-7; TCRdb picks TRBD2, but there is no DNA to check that call. The CDR3 sequence: CASSPLAGPSYEQYF.